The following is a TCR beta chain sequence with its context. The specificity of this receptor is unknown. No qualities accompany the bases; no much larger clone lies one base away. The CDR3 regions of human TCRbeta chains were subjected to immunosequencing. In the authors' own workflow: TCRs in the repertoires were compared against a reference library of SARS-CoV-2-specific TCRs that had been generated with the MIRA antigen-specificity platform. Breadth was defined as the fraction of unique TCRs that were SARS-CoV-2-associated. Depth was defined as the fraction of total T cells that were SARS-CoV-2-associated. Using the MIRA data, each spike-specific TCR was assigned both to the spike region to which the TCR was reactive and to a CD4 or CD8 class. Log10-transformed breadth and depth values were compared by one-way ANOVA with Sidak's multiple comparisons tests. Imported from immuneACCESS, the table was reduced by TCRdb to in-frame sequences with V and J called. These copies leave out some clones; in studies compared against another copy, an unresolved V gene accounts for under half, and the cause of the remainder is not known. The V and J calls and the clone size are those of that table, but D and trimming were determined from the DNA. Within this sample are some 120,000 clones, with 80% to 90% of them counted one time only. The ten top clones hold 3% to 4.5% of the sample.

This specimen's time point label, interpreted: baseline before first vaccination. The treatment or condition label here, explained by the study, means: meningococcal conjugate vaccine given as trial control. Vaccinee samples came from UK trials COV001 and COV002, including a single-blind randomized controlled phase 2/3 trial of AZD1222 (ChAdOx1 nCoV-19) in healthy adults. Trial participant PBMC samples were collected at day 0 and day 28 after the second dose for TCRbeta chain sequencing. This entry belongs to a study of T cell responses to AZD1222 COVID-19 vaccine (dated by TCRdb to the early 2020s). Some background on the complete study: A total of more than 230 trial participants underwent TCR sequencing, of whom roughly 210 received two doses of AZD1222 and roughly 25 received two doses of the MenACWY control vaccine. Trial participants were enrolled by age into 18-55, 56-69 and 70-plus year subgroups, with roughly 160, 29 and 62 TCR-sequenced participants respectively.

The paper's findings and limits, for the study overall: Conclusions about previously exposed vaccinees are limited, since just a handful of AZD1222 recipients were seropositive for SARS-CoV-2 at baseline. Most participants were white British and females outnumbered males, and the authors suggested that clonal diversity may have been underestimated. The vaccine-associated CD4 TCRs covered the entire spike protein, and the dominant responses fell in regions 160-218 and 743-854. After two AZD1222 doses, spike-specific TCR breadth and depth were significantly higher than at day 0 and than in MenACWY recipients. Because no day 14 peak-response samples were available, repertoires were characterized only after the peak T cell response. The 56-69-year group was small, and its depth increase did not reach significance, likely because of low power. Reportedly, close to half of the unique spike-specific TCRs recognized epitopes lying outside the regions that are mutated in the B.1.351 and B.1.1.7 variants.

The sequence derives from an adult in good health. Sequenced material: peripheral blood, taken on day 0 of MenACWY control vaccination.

Here the CDR3 is given as CASSIGGTTYNEQFF. The DNA sequence is given as TGTGCCAGCAGCATTGGGGGGACTACCTACAATGAGCAGTTCTTC. Recombination joined TRBV7-3 with TRBJ2-1, with 7 junctional bases fitting TRBD2. CDR1 and CDR2 are read off the germline V gene as SGHTA and FQGTGA. The V end gives up 5 bases and the J end 2 bases, leaving 6 bases in the junction not matched to a gene. The CDR3 measures 15 amino acids from cysteine to phenylalanine. Just CDR3 DNA is preserved here, 45 bases in frame from base 1.